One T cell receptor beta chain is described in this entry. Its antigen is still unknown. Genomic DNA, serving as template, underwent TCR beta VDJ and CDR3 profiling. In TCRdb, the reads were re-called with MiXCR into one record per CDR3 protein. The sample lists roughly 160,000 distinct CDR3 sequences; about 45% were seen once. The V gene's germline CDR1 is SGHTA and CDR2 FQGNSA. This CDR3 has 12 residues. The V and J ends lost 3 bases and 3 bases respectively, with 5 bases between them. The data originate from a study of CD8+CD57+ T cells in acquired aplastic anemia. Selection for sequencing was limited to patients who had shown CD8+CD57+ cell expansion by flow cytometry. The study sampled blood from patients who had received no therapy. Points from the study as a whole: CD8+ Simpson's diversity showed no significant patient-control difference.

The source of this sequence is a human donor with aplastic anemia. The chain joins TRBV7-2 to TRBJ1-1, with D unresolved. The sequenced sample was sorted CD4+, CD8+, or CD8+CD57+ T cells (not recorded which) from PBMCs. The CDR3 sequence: CASSFSYTEAFF. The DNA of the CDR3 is TGTGCCAGCAGCTTTAGTTACACTGAAGCTTTCTTT.